These 9 T cell receptor beta chains were all obtained from the same sample, sequenced in a study of post-analysis software for immune sequencing data. Notes on the study in general: There were about five TRBV segments more frequent in patients than controls, and TRBV5-6, TRBV5-1 and TRBV20-1 were among them.

Unique molecular identifiers had been added to the TCR beta cDNA libraries. TCRdb passed the PCR reads through MiXCR, listing each CDR3 protein once. Among 650,000 to 850,000 distinct CDR3 sequences, roughly 46% were seen once, and the ten largest hold 4.9%. Their antigens are not known. The sequencing sample was made of blood. Receptors were obtained from a girl between 10 and 17 years old with multiple sclerosis.

This sequence joins TRBV7-9 and TRBJ2-5; no clear D gene. CDR1 and CDR2 (germline): SEHNR, FQNEAQ (reference sequence). CDR3 size: 9 residues. CDR3 bases: TGTGCAGTTCAAGAGACCCAGTACTTC. Protein sequence: CAVQETQYF.

This chain joins TRBV18 and TRBJ2-7; the D gene is possibly TRBD1 (6 bases). V was trimmed by 4 bases and J by 1 base, leaving 11 bases between them. This CDR3 spans 14 amino acids. Germline-derived CDR1 and CDR2 are KGHSH and LQKENI. In DNA form, the CDR3 reads TGTGCCAGCTCACGATCCGGACAGTCCTACGAGCAGTACTTC. Amino acid sequence: CASSRSGQSYEQYF.

The chain couples TRBV7-2 to TRBJ2-5, with D unresolved. The DNA end favors TRBJ2-7, so the J call may be wrong. Per the germline V gene, CDR1 is SGHTA and CDR2 is FQGNSA. The CDR3 covers 14 residues. CDR3 nucleotides: TGTGCCAGCAGCTTATTCGAACCGGGCGGCGAGCAGTACTTC. It specifies CASSLFEPGGEQYF.

This clonotype was seen a handful of times. The chain combines TRBV4-2 with TRBJ2-1, with 7 positions matching TRBD2. Germline lookup yields CDR1 LGHNA and CDR2 YNFKEQ. CDR3 length: 16 amino acids. V was clipped by 5 bases and J by 7 bases; unmatched bases: 14. CDR3: CASSSRLASSSNEQFF. The CDR3 coding sequence is TGTGCCAGCAGCTCCCGACTAGCTTCCTCGTCGAATGAGCAGTTCTTC.

This clonotype came up a few times. The chain combines TRBV20-1 with TRBJ2-7; unclear D gene. V lost 1 base to trimming and J lost 0 bases, with 7 bases between them. CDR3 length equals 13 residues. In germline, CDR1 is DFQATT, CDR2 SNEGSKA (reference sequence). CDR3 amino acids: CSARAESSYEQYF. The CDR3 region has the DNA TGCAGTGCTAGAGCGGAGAGCTCCTACGAGCAGTACTTC.

For this clonotype: This clone may be a read error of a much larger clone one base away. The genes are TRBV27 and TRBJ2-7; 8 positions agree with TRBD2. The germline V gene encodes CDR1 MNHEY and CDR2 SMNVEV (reference sequence). The CDR3 runs 15 residues. The V segment lost 6 bases and the J segment 2 bases; nucleotides outside the gene matches: 9. The CDR3 sequence is CASSQGLVGTYEQYF. CDR3 DNA sequence: TGTGCCAGCAGCCAGGGACTAGTGGGAACCTACGAGCAGTACTTC.

The chain's CDR3 is CSAREAAGTGYEQYF. CDR3 sequence (DNA): TGCAGTGCTAGAGAGGCCGCCGGGACAGGCTACGAGCAGTACTTC. The chain carries TRBV20-1 and TRBJ2-7, with 8 bases matching TRBD1. Germline V gene data show CDR1 as DFQATT and CDR2 as SNEGSKA (reference sequence). With 0 bases clipped from V and 3 bases from J, the junction kept 7 bases outside the gene matches. The CDR3 spans 15 residues.

The chain combines TRBV4-3 with TRBJ2-3; 12 nucleotides match TRBD2. V gave up 0 bases and J gave up 9 bases; unmatched junction bases: 7. This CDR3 has 16 residues. CDR1 LGHNA and CDR2 YSLEER come from the germline V gene. This CDR3 reads CASSQDLTSGRSTQYF. The CDR3 DNA reads TGCGCCAGCAGCCAAGATCTCACTAGCGGGAGGTCGACGCAGTATTTT.

This clonotype was detected only a few times. The V call is TRBV20-1, the J call TRBJ1-1; no clear D gene. Per the germline V gene, CDR1 is DFQATT and CDR2 is SNEGSKA (reference sequence). V was pared by 6 bases and J by 0 bases, with 14 bases between. This CDR3 region has 14 residues. The chain's CDR3 is CSAASPHVNTEAFF. The CDR3 region has the DNA TGCAGTGCCGCCAGCCCCCATGTGAACACTGAAGCTTTCTTT.